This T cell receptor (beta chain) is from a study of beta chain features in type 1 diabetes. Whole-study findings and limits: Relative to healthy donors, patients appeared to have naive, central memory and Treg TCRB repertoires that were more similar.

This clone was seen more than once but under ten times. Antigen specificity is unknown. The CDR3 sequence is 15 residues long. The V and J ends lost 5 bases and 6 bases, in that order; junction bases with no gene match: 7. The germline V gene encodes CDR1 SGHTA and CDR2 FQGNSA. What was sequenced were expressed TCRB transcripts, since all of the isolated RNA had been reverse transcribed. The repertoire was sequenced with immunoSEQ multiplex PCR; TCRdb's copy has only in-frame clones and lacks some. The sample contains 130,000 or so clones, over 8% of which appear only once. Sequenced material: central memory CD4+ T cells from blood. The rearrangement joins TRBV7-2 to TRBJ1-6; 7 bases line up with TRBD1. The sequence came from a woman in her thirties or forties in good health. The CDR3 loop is CASSRGYRGNSPLHF. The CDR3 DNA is TGTGCCAGCAGCCGGGGGTACAGGGGTAATTCACCCCTCCACTTT.